This TCR beta chain was obtained from a study of blood T cell repertoires in COVID-19. Background on the study: Whether acute or convalescent, the COVID-19 samples came from the United States, Italy and Spain. T cells, B-cell-depleted T cells, or PBMCs supplied cDNA or gDNA.

The table came from immunoSEQ multiplex PCR; TCRdb's copy has only in-frame clones and leaves some out. The sample lists 360,000 or so clones, nearly 90% occurring once. The CDR3 length is 14 residues. Germline values: CDR1 MNHEY, CDR2 SVGEGT. With V trimmed by 2 bases and J by 11 bases, 10 bases remained unmatched. The chain links TRBV6-2 or TRBV6-3 to TRBJ2-7; 9 bases map to TRBD1. Sequenced input: peripheral blood. The clonotype comes from a man aged 18 to 30 with active or convalescent COVID-19. CDR3 coding DNA: TGTGCCAGCAGTTACGGGACAGGGAGATTTTATGAGTACTTC. This gives the protein CASSYGTGRFYEYF.